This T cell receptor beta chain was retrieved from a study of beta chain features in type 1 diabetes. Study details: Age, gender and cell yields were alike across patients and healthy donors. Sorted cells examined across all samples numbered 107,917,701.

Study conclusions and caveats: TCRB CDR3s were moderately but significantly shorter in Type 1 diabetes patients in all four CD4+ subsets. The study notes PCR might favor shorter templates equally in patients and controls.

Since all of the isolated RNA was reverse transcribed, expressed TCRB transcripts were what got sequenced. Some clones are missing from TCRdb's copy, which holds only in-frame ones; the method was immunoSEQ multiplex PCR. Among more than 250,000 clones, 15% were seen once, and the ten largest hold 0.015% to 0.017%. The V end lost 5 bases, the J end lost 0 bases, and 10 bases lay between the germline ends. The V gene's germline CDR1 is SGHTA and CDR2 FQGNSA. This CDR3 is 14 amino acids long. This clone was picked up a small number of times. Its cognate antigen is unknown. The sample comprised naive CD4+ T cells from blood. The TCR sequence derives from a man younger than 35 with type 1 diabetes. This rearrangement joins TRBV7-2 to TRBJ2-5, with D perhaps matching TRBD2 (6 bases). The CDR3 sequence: CASSPRGNQETQYF. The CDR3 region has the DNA TGTGCCAGCAGCCCGCGGGGCAACCAAGAGACCCAGTACTTC.